The TCR beta chain described here comes from a study of identical twins (TCRdb year 2016). Context from the whole study: To test whether fetal clonotypes persist, the study used deep sequencing on TCR alpha and beta repertoires from monozygotic twins, unrelated adults of various ages, and cord blood. Replicate twin experiments were performed at different times using different library preparation protocols to rule out contamination. Paper-wide results and their limitations: Abundant cord blood beta clonotypes had fewer insertions, young adult naive repertoires showed a similar but weaker trend, and memory repertoires showed no such trend. Because the same donors could not be followed over many years, the conclusions relied on cross-sectional statistical analysis. Compared with coincidental sharing between unrelated individuals, out-of-frame TCR alpha sequences shared between twins had an excess of sequences with low generation probability. In monozygotic twins, out-of-frame TCR alpha sharing was systematically underestimated by recombination models, although the models agreed with sharing between unrelated individuals. Excess twin sharing in beta out-of-frame sequences was weaker because fewer shared sequences lowered the signal-to-noise ratio. Invariant T cells such as MAIT and iNKT could partly confound zero-insertion analyses, though diverse VJ usage argued against this for most clonotypes.

This clonotype was seen only a few times. Its binding antigen is unknown. Base quality data are lacking; no much larger clone is found one base away. Every donor was a healthy Caucasian. The twin cohort consisted of three pairs of female monozygotic twins, all aged roughly 18 to 30 years. Using Miltenyi CD45RO+ enrichment and human naive T-cell isolation kits, memory (CD45RO+) and naive T cells were isolated from PBMC. The library relied on 5' RACE. The reads were generated on an Illumina HiSeq 2000. Template switching introduced a universal primer binding site; the final cDNA contained a unique molecular identifier, enabling accurate counting of TCR cDNA molecules. Specific primers in the conserved constant-segment region were used to synthesize first-strand cDNA for TCR alpha and beta chains. To control for contamination, each cDNA library was double barcoded with a SMART-Mk sample barcode plus Illumina barcodes. TruSeq adapter sequences, together with Illumina sample barcodes, were added in two successive PCR steps. TCR alpha and beta cDNA libraries were sequenced on the Illumina HiSeq platform with custom primers. From the authors' description of their analysis: MiGEC was used to process raw reads and extract unique molecular identifiers, and MiXCR was used to find CDR3 positions. Recombination models were inferred per individual with the repgenHMM and IGoR tools using an EM algorithm. Shared clonotypes were analyzed with the tcR package in R, and sharing was normalized by the product of cloneset sizes. To study raw recombination free of thymic and clonal selection effects, out-of-frame nonproductive sequences were analyzed. Using fastp at Q25 and MiXCR, TCRdb reprocessed the public reads and kept productive beta chains. Records with the same CDR3 protein are collapsed into one entry carrying the most frequent genes and DNA. The authors' filters were not applied to this entry. The sample table holds around 300,000 distinct CDR3 sequences, of which about 8.1% were seen once. The ten largest make up around 2.1% of the sample.

The CDR1 and CDR2 encoded by the germline V gene are SGHTA and FQGTGA. From the cysteine through the phenylalanine, the CDR3 covers 16 amino acids. Kept here is only the CDR3 DNA, which spans 48 bases and is read in frame from base 1. At the junction V is shortened by 5 bases and J by 0 bases; bases outside the gene matches: 7. These data were also reused for a study on yellow fever vaccine responses in identical twins. As noted in the second study: According to the authors, the vaccine-induced T cell response in identical twins seemed to be partly convergent and partly specific to each individual. The study precisely tracked vaccine-responding T cell clones in identical twins.

The chain joins TRBV7-3 to TRBJ2-1; TRBD2 fits 7 bases in the junction. Sequences were obtained from memory (CD45RO+) T cells sorted from blood. The sample's cell subset or site, from its label and the paper: CD45RO+ enriched T cells. This receptor was obtained from a woman aged 18-29 years in good health. The CDR3 loop reads CASSKKSGTSYNEQFF. The DNA sequence reads TGTGCCAGCAGCAAAAAGAGCGGGACCTCCTACAATGAGCAGTTCTTC.